The rows below give T cell receptor beta chains drawn from one sample of a study of PD-1 blockade in classical Hodgkin lymphoma. Measured with immunoSEQ multiplex PCR; TCRdb has only the in-frame clones, and not every one. The table shows tens of thousands of clones, with 60% to 85% occurring only once. The sequences come from peripheral blood mononuclear cells (PBMCs), collected before the second cycle of nivolumab. Source of these receptors: a human donor with classical Hodgkin lymphoma. Both conserved end residues are part of each CDR3. Each record gives: V gene, D gene, J gene, clone size, CDR3 protein, CDR3 DNA. A D gene is named only where the DNA matches it firmly. Rows may omit the clone size; those that give it use once, few, many or a size class.

>TRBV6-4|TRBD2|TRBJ2-3|-
CASSPTSGRNTDTQYF
TGTGCCAGCAGTCCTACTAGCGGGAGAAATACAGATACGCAGTATTTT
>TRBV5-1|-|TRBJ2-5|-
CASSLAEETQYF
TGCGCCAGCAGCTTGGCCGAAGAGACCCAGTACTTC
>TRBV7-8|-|TRBJ2-4|-
CASSLSAKNIQYF
TGTGCCAGCAGCTTAAGCGCGAAAAACATTCAGTACTTC
>TRBV4-1|-|TRBJ1-3|-
CASSQSQGRVENTIYF
TGCGCCAGCAGCCAATCTCAGGGGCGAGTTGAGAACACCATATATTTT
>TRBV6-6|-|TRBJ1-5|-
CASRASNQPQHF
TGTGCCAGCAGAGCAAGCAATCAGCCCCAGCATTTT
>TRBV15|TRBD1|TRBJ2-1|few
CATSRADRYYNEQFF
TGTGCCACCAGCCGAGCGGACAGGTACTACAATGAGCAGTTCTTC
>TRBV7-2|TRBD1|TRBJ2-7|-
CASSTGTGREQYF
TGTGCCAGCAGCACGGGGACAGGGCGGGAGCAGTACTTC
>TRBV2|TRBD1|TRBJ1-1|-
CASSEAGTGSRRAEAFF
TGTGCCAGCAGTGAAGCTGGGACAGGGAGTCGGCGGGCTGAAGCTTTCTTT
>TRBV28|-|TRBJ2-7|-
CASSLSRAGQYF
TGTGCCAGCAGTTTATCGAGAGCTGGGCAGTACTTC
>TRBV19|-|TRBJ1-3|-
CASMLRTGYSGNTIYF
TGTGCCAGTATGCTTCGAACGGGCTACTCTGGAAACACCATATATTTT
>TRBV27|-|TRBJ1-1|-
CASSLSRLGTEAFF
TGTGCCAGCAGTTTATCGCGGTTGGGCACTGAAGCTTTCTTT
>TRBV7-3|-|TRBJ2-3|-
CASSLRASTDTQYF
TGTGCCAGCAGCTTACGCGCCAGCACAGATACGCAGTATTTT
>TRBV6-6|TRBD2|TRBJ2-1|medium-sized
CAGGLAGPNEQFF
TGTGCCGGCGGACTAGCGGGCCCCAATGAGCAGTTCTTC
>TRBV11-2|TRBD2|TRBJ2-7|-
CASSSPQLAGGYEQYF
TGTGCCAGCAGCTCCCCGCAACTAGCGGGAGGATACGAGCAGTACTTC
>TRBV5-1|TRBD1|TRBJ2-7|-
CASSGTGDLTFDEQYF
TGCGCCAGCAGCGGAACAGGGGATCTTACATTCGACGAGCAGTACTTC
>TRBV6-1|-|TRBJ2-1|-
CASFRGGGEQFF
TGTGCCAGCTTCCGAGGTGGAGGTGAGCAGTTCTTC
>TRBV4-2|TRBD2|TRBJ2-2|-
CASSPAGIAGYTGELFF
TGTGCCAGCAGCCCCGCCGGGATAGCGGGTTACACCGGGGAGCTGTTTTTT
>TRBV6-5|TRBD2|TRBJ2-5|-
CASSYGTSGRAKQYF
TGTGCCAGCAGTTACGGGACTAGCGGGAGAGCTAAGCAGTACTTC
>TRBV5-4|TRBD1|TRBJ1-2|-
CASSYQGVNYGYTF
TGTGCCAGCAGCTATCAGGGGGTAAACTATGGCTACACCTTC
>TRBV6-1|-|TRBJ1-5|-
CASSEVPGVHNQPQHF
TGTGCCAGCAGTGAAGTCCCGGGTGTACACAATCAGCCCCAGCATTTT
>TRBV6-1|TRBD2|TRBJ2-1|-
CASQTSGRVGEQFF
TGTGCCAGCCAGACTAGCGGGAGGGTCGGTGAGCAGTTCTTC
>TRBV27|TRBD2|TRBJ2-7|-
CASSPRLAGINEQYF
TGTGCCAGCAGTCCGAGACTAGCGGGAATAAACGAGCAGTACTTC
>TRBV18|-|TRBJ2-1|few
CASSNPGRGVYEQFF
TGTGCCAGCTCAAACCCCGGCAGGGGAGTTTATGAGCAGTTCTTC
>TRBV7-8|TRBD2|TRBJ2-1|-
CASSLGGLPNEQFF
TGTGCCAGCAGCTTAGGGGGACTACCCAATGAGCAGTTCTTC
>TRBV28|TRBD1|TRBJ2-7|-
CASTALGTVYEQYF
TGTGCCAGCACCGCATTGGGGACAGTCTACGAGCAGTACTTC
>TRBV5-1|-|TRBJ1-1|-
CASSPRPGSTEAFF
TGCGCCAGCAGCCCCCGACCAGGGAGCACTGAAGCTTTCTTT
>TRBV27|TRBD2|TRBJ2-3|-
CASSLPGGGTQYF
TGTGCCAGCAGTTTACCGGGAGGCGGTACGCAGTATTTT
>TRBV18|-|TRBJ2-2|-
CASSPPNGNTGELFF
TGTGCCAGCTCACCACCGAACGGCAACACCGGGGAGCTGTTTTTT
>TRBV5-6|-|TRBJ2-3|-
CASSLGWADTQYF
TGTGCCAGCAGTCTAGGATGGGCAGATACGCAGTATTTT
>TRBV6-1|TRBD2|TRBJ2-1|-
CASSATSGSSYNEQFF
TGTGCCAGCAGTGCGACTAGCGGAAGCTCCTACAATGAGCAGTTCTTC
>TRBV4-2|TRBD2|TRBJ2-5|-
CASSRLGLEGETQYF
TGTGCCAGCAGCCGCTTAGGACTAGAGGGAGAGACCCAGTACTTC
>TRBV7-9|TRBD2|TRBJ2-3|-
CASSPTSAYVADTQYF
TGTGCCAGCAGCCCTACTAGCGCGTACGTCGCAGATACGCAGTATTTT
>TRBV28|-|TRBJ1-3|-
CASSFRGSGNTIYF
TGTGCCAGCAGTTTTCGTGGCTCTGGAAACACCATATATTTT
>TRBV5-1|-|TRBJ2-1|-
CASSLGQVEQFF
TGCGCCAGCAGCTTGGGACAGGTTGAGCAGTTCTTC
>TRBV13|TRBD2|TRBJ2-7|few
CASTPSGIGYEQYF
TGTGCCAGCACCCCTAGCGGGATAGGTTACGAGCAGTACTTC
>TRBV2|-|TRBJ2-3|-
CASSRTETDTQYF
TGTGCCAGCAGTCGGACCGAAACAGATACGCAGTATTTT
>TRBV2|-|TRBJ1-2|-
CASGTTGRGYGYTF
TGTGCCAGCGGGACTACGGGACGCGGCTATGGCTACACCTTC
>TRBV5-4|-|TRBJ2-3|-
CASSLYGADTQYF
TGTGCCAGCAGCTTGTACGGAGCAGATACGCAGTATTTT
>TRBV27|-|TRBJ1-1|few
CASSFPGRGTEAFF
TGTGCCAGCAGTTTCCCGGGACGAGGCACTGAAGCTTTCTTT
>TRBV25-1|-|TRBJ2-1|large
CASIPPRGEQFF
TGTGCCAGCATCCCACCTAGGGGTGAGCAGTTCTTC
>TRBV27|-|TRBJ2-5|-
CASSRVVQETQYF
TGTGCCAGCAGTCGGGTGGTACAAGAGACCCAGTACTTC
>TRBV30|-|TRBJ1-2|medium-sized
CAWNRANYGYTF
TGTGCCTGGAATCGAGCTAACTATGGCTACACCTTC
>TRBV5-1|-|TRBJ2-7|-
CASSSSGNEQYF
TGCGCCAGCAGCTCCTCAGGCAACGAGCAGTACTTC
>TRBV13|-|TRBJ2-3|-
CASSLSPRDTQYF
TGTGCCAGCAGCTTGAGCCCGAGAGATACGCAGTATTTT
>TRBV7-9|-|TRBJ2-2|-
CASSSQSNTGELFF
TGTGCCAGCAGCTCCCAGTCTAACACCGGGGAGCTGTTTTTT
>TRBV28|-|TRBJ2-6|-
CASSSLRSGANVLTF
TGTGCCAGCAGTTCCCTGAGGTCTGGGGCCAACGTCCTGACTTTC
>TRBV2|-|TRBJ1-2|few
CASSVSPVGYTF
TGTGCCAGCAGTGTCTCCCCGGTGGGCTACACCTTC
>TRBV10-3|-|TRBJ1-1|-
CAIGNTNAEAFF
TGTGCCATCGGGAATACGAACGCTGAAGCTTTCTTT
>TRBV7-9|-|TRBJ2-7|-
CASSLQLGLAEQYF
TGTGCCAGCAGCCTACAATTAGGGCTCGCCGAGCAGTACTTC
>TRBV29-1|-|TRBJ2-7|-
CSAQGYRDEYEQYF
TGCAGCGCCCAGGGGTACAGGGACGAATACGAGCAGTACTTC
>TRBV4-1|-|TRBJ1-5|-
CASAPTDSIGQPQHF
TGCGCCAGCGCTCCGACCGACAGTATCGGTCAGCCCCAGCATTTT
>TRBV28|-|TRBJ1-1|-
CASRPTGRTEAFF
TGTGCCAGCAGACCGACCGGGAGGACTGAAGCTTTCTTT
>TRBV7-9|TRBD1|TRBJ1-2|-
CASSLQGGYGYTF
TGTGCCAGCAGCTTACAGGGGGGTTATGGCTACACCTTC
>TRBV2|TRBD2|TRBJ2-3|-
CASSERIASGIIDTQYF
TGTGCCAGCAGTGAAAGGATCGCTAGCGGGATAATTGATACGCAGTATTTT
>TRBV5-1|TRBD1|TRBJ1-2|-
CASRAGQDYGYTF
TGCGCCAGCAGAGCGGGACAGGACTATGGCTACACCTTC
>TRBV28|-|TRBJ2-1|few
CASNPDSYNEQFF
TGTGCCAGCAACCCCGACAGCTACAATGAGCAGTTCTTC
>TRBV29-1|TRBD2|TRBJ2-1|-
CSVAGTRGGYNEQFF
TGCAGCGTTGCCGGGACTAGGGGGGGCTACAATGAGCAGTTCTTC
>TRBV5-6|TRBD2|TRBJ2-7|-
CASSLGLAGDEQYF
TGTGCCAGCAGCTTGGGACTAGCGGGAGACGAGCAGTACTTC